This entry describes one T cell receptor (beta chain). Antigen unknown. The CDR3 runs to 14 residues. Deletions cut 0 bases from V and 3 bases from J, with 6 bases between. Looked up from germline, CDR1 is SGHVS and CDR2 is FQNEAQ. This sample stems from a study of cytomegalovirus exposure and HLA in healthy donors. About the research overall: The 90 to 150 validation repertoires used the same platform as the roughly 670 first-cohort repertoires (as reported by a later analysis).

General study results and limits: According to a subsequent analysis, TCR clusters identified in the first cohort showed a tendency to co-occur across the 100 to 150 validation repertoires. In vitro checks showed that three CMV-associated chains really do target CMV antigens.

The protocol was immunoSEQ multiplex PCR, while the TCRdb copy is restricted to in-frame clones and leaves out a portion. The sample comprises about 63,000 clones, about 90% of which are singletons, and roughly 1.2% rests with the top ten. The rearrangement joins TRBV7-8 to TRBJ1-5; D not certain. Sequencing was performed on PBMCs. The sequence was collected from a woman under 30 in good health and CMV-seronegative. The DNA for the CDR3 is TGTGCCAGCAGCTTAGCACAGAACAATCAGCCCCAGCATTTT. Encoded protein: CASSLAQNNQPQHF.